The entry below describes one T cell receptor (beta chain). This entry is derived from a study of T cell changes during pregnancy in multiple sclerosis. The assay was immunoSEQ multiplex PCR, and TCRdb's table has in-frame clones only and misses some. The sample contains around 65,000 clones, 92% of which appear only once. Looked up from germline, CDR1 is SEHNR and CDR2 is FQNEAQ (reference sequence). The length of the CDR3 is 18 residues. V trimming: 3 bases; J trimming: 7 bases; junction bases outside the gene matches: 15. This clonotype originated in a female donor in good health, enrolled as a control in a pregnancy study. The sequences come from peripheral blood, collected in the second trimester of pregnancy. The genes are TRBV7-9 and TRBJ2-1; 10 nucleotides match TRBD1. CDR3 loop: CASSLVWGTGEGFNEQFF. The CDR3 nucleotides read TGTGCCAGCAGCTTGGTCTGGGGGACAGGGGAGGGCTTTAATGAGCAGTTCTTC.